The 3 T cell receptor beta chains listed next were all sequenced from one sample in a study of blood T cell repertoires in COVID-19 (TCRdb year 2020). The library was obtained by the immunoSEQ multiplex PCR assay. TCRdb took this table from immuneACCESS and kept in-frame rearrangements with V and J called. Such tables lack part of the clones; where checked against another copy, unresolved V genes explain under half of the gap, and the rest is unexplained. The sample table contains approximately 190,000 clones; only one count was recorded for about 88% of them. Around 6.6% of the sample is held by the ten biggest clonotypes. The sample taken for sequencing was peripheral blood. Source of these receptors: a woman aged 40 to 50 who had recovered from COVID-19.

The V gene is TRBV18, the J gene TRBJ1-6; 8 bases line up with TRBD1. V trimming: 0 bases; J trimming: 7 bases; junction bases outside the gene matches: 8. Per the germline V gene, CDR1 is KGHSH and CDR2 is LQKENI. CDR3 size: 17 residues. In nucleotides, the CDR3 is TGTGCCAGCTCACCACCGTCGGCAGGGGGCACGAATTCACCCCTCCACTTT. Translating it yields CASSPPSAGGTNSPLHF.

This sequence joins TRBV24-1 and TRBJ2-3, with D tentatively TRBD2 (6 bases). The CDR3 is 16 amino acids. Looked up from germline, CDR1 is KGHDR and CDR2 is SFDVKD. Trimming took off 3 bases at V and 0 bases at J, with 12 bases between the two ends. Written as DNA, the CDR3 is TGTGCCACCAGTGATACCCAGGGAGGAAGCACAGATACGCAGTATTTT. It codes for CATSDTQGGSTDTQYF.

The CDR3 here is CASSSEGDGYTF. Here the CDR3 DNA reads TGTGCCAGTTCCAGCGAGGGTGATGGCTACACCTTC. The chain recombines TRBV11-2 with TRBJ1-2; no clear D gene. Germline CDR1 and CDR2: SGHAT and FQNNGV. The CDR3 covers 12 residues. Trimming stripped 9 bases from V and 6 bases from J, with 14 bases between.